This T cell receptor (beta chain) was recovered during a study of blood T cell repertoires in COVID-19. Study summary: Samples taken during acute and convalescent COVID-19 were collected in the United States, Italy and Spain. PBMCs, B-cell-depleted T cells, or T cells were the source of the cDNA or gDNA that made up the material.

The germline CDR1 and CDR2 sequences are LNHDA and SQIVND (reference sequence). This CDR3 comprises 16 residues. Trimming pared 0 bases from V and 2 bases from J, leaving 11 bases between. Per the authors' pipeline: Researchers report that nucleated cell counts were estimated from reference gene primer amplification. Sequenced by immunoSEQ multiplex PCR; TCRdb stores in-frame clones only, minus some. D and trimming were read from the DNA, whereas the V and J calls and clone size are those reported in that table. The data hold 100,000 or so clones, with 85% observed a single time. The sample taken for sequencing was peripheral blood. V usage is TRBV19 and J usage is TRBJ1-5, with D unresolved. The sequence came from a man in his fifties with acute or convalescent COVID-19. The CDR3 DNA reads TGTGCCAGTAGTATAGACCTACGCGGAGGCAATCAGCCCCAGCATTTT. Protein sequence: CASSIDLRGGNQPQHF.